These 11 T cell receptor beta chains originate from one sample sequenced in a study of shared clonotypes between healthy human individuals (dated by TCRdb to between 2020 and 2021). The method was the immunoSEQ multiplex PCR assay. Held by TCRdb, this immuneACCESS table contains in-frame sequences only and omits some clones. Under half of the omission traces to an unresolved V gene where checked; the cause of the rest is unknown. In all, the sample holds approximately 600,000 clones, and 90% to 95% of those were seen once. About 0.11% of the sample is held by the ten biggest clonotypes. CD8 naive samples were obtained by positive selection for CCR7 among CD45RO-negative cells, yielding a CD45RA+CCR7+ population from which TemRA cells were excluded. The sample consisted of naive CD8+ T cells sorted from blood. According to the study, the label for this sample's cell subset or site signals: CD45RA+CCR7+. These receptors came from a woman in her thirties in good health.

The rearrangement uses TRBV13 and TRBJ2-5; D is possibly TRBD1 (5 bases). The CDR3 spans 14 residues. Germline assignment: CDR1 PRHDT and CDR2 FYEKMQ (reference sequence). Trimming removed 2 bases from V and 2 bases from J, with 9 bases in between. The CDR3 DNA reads TGTGCCAGCAGCTTAAGGGGCCATCAAGAGACCCAGTACTTC. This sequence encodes CASSLRGHQETQYF.

Written as DNA, the CDR3 is TGTGCCAGCAGCGTTTCTAGCGGTCCCTACAATGAGCAGTTCTTC. As protein: CASSVSSGPYNEQFF. The J gene is TRBJ2-1, the V gene TRBV9; 7 bases fit TRBD2. The CDR3 is 15 residues long. The V and J ends lost 2 bases and 2 bases, in that order; junction bases with no gene match: 4. The V gene's germline CDR1 is SGDLS and CDR2 YYNGEE.

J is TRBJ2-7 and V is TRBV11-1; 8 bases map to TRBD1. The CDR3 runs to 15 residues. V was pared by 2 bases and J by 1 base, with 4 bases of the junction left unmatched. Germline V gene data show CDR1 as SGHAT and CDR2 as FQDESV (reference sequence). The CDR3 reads CASSLLGTGSYEQYF. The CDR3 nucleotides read TGTGCCAGCAGCTTACTCGGGACAGGTTCCTACGAGCAGTACTTC.

The CDR3 sequence: CATRTERMATEAFF. The CDR3 region has the DNA TGTGCCACCCGGACCGAAAGGATGGCCACTGAAGCTTTCTTT. This rearrangement joins TRBV19 to TRBJ1-1; D unresolved. The V and J ends lost 10 bases and 4 bases respectively, with 19 bases between them. This CDR3 contains 14 residues. Germline CDR1 LNHDA, CDR2 SQIVND (reference sequence).

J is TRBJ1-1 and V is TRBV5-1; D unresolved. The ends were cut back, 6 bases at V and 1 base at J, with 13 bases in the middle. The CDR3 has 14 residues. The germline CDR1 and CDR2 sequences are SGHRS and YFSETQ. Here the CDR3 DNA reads TGCGCCAGCACCCCGGGGAAAGGGAACACTGAAGCTTTCTTT. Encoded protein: CASTPGKGNTEAFF.

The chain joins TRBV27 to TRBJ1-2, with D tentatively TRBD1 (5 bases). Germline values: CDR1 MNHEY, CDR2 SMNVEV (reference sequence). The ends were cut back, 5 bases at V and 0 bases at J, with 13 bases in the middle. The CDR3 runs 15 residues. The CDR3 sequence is CASSPGTVPNYGYTF. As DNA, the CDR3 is TGTGCCAGCAGTCCAGGGACGGTTCCTAACTATGGCTACACCTTC.

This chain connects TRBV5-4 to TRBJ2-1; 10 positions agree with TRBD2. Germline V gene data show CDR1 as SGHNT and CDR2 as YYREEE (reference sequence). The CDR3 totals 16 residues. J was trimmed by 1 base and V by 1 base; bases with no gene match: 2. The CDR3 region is CASSLSGRVSYNEQFF. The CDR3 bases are TGTGCCAGCAGCTTGAGCGGGAGGGTATCCTACAATGAGCAGTTCTTC.

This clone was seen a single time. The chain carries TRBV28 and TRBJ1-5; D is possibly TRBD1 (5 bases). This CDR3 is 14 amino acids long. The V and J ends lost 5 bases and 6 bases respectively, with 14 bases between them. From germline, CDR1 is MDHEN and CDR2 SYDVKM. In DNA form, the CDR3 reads TGTGCCAGCAGTAACCGGGACTGGAGTCAGCCCCAGCATTTT. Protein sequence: CASSNRDWSQPQHF.

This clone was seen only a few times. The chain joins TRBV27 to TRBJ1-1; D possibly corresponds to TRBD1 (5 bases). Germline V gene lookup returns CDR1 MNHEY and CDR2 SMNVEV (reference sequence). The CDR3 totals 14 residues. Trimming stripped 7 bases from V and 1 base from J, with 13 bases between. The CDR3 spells CASTQRDSNTEAFF. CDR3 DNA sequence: TGTGCCAGCACACAACGGGACTCGAACACTGAAGCTTTCTTT.

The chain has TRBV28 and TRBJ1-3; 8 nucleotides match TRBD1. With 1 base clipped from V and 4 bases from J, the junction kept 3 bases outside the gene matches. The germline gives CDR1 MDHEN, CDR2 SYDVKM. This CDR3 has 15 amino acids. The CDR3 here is CASSLSGGSGNTIYF. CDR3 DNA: TGTGCCAGCAGTTTATCAGGGGGCTCAGGAAACACCATATATTTT.

The chain's CDR3 is CASSERGGSYEQYF. DNA for the CDR3: TGTGCCAGCAGTGAACGGGGGGGCTCCTACGAGCAGTACTTC. The chain is built from TRBV2 and TRBJ2-5; TRBD2 matches 8 bases. The DNA end is a closer match to TRBJ2-7, so the J assignment may be wrong. From germline, CDR1 is SNHLY and CDR2 FYNNEI. The CDR3 totals 14 residues.